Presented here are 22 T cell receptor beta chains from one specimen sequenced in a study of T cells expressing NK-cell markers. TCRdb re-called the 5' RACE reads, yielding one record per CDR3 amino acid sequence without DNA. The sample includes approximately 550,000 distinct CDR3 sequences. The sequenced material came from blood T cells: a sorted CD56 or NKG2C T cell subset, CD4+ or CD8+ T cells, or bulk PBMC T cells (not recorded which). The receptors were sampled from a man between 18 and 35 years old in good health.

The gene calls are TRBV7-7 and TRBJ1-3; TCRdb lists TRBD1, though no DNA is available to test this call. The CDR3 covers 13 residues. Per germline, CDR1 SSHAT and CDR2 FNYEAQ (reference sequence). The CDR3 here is CASSVQLGNTIYF.

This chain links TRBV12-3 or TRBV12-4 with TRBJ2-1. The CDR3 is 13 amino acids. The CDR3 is CASSRIDNSEQFF.

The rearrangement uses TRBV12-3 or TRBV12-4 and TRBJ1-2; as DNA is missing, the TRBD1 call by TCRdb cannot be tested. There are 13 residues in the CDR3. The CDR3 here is CASTLTGIEGYTF.

The chain's CDR3 is CATSDSQKTAKQFF. The chain carries TRBV24-1 and TRBJ2-1; the D call of TRBD1 rests on TCRdb alone, since no DNA is present to check it. CDR3 size: 14 residues. Looked up from germline, CDR1 is KGHDR and CDR2 is SFDVKD.

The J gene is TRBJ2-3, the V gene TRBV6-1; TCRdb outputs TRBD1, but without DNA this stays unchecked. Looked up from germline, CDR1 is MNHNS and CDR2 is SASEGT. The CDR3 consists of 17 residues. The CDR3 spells CASRTTPGGRGTDTQYF.

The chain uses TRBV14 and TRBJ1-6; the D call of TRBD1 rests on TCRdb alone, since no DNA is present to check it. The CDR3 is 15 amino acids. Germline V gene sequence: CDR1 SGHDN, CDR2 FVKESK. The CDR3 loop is CASSRDGQNNSPLHF.

The chain's CDR3 is CASSLAWPNNEQFF. J is TRBJ2-1 and V is TRBV28. The CDR3 runs to 14 residues. Germline CDR1 MDHEN, CDR2 SYDVKM.

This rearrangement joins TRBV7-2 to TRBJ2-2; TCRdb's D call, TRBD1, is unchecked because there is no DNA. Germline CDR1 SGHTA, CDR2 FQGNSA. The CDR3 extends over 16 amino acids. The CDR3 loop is CASSFRTGRRTGELFF.

Here the CDR3 reads CATSGAGSNTGELFF. The chain carries TRBV24-1 and TRBJ2-2. Germline CDR1 is KGHDR and CDR2 is SFDVKD. The CDR3 covers 15 residues.

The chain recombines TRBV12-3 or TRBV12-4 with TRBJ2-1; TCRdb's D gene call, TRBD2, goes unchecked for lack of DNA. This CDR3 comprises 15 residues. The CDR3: CASATISYRANEQFF.

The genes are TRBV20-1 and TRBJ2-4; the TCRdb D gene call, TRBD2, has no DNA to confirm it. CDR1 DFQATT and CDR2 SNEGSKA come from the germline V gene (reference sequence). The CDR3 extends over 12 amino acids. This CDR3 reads CSAIVGPGIQYF.

CDR3 residues: CSAEWGGTEAFF. J is TRBJ1-1 and V is TRBV29-1. Germline V gene lookup returns CDR1 SQVTM and CDR2 ANQGSEA. CDR3 size: 12 residues.

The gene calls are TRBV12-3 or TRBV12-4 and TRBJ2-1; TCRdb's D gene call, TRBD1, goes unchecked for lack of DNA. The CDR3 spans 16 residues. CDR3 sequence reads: CASSPHRGSSYNEQFF.

CDR3 in amino acids: CASSFKVGYEQYF. J is TRBJ2-7 and V is TRBV12-3 or TRBV12-4. The CDR3 runs 13 residues.

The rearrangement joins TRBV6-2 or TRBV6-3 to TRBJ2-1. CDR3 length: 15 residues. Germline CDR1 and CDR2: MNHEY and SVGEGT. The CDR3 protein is CASSYSPVKYNEQFF.

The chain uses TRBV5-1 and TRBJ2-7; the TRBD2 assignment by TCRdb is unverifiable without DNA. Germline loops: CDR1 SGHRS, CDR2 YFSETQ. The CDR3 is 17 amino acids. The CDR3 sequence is CASSPTAGLAGNYEQYF.

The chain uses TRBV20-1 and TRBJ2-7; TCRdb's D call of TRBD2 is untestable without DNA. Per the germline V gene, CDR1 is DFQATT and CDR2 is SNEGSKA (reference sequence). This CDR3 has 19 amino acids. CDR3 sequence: CSARDGLGTSGRGPYEQYF.

The CDR3 loop reads CASSESLVLSNEQFF. V is TRBV2 and J is TRBJ2-1; TCRdb designates TRBD2, a call that cannot be tested without DNA. Germline V gene sequence: CDR1 SNHLY, CDR2 FYNNEI. The CDR3 is made up of 15 amino acids.

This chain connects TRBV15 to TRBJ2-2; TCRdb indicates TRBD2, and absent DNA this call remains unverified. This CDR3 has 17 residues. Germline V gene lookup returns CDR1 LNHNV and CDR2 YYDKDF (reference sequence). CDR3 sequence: CATSSPLRLVGTGELFF.

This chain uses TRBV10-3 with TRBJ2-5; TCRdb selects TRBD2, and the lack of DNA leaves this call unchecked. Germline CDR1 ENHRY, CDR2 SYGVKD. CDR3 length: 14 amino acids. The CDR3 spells CAISAAGGWETQYF.

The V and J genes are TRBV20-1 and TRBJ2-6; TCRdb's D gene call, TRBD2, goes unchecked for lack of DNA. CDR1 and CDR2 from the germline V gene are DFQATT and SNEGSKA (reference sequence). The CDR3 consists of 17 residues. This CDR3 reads CSAGGLAGGTGANVLTF.

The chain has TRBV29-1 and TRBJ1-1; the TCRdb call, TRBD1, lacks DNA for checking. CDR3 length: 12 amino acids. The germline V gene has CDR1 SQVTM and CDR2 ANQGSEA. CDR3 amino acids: CSVPTGGSPAFF.